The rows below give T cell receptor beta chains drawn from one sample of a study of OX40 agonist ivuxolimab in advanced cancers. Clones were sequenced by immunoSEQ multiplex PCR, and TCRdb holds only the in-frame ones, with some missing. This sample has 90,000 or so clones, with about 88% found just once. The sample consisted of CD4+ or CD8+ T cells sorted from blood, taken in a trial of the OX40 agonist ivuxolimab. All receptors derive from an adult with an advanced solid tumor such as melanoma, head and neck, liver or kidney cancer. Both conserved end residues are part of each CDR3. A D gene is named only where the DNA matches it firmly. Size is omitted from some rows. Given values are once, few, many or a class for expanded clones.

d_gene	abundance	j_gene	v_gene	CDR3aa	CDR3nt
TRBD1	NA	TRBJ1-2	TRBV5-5	CASSSQGVYYGYTF	TGTGCCAGCAGCTCCCAGGGGGTTTACTATGGCTACACCTTC
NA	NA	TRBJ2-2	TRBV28	CASSLSGAENTGELFF	TGTGCCAGCAGTTTATCTGGGGCGGAGAACACCGGGGAGCTGTTTTTT
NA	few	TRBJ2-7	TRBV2	CASQNRVTYEQYF	TGTGCCAGCCAGAACAGGGTAACCTACGAGCAGTACTTC
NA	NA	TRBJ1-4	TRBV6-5	CASSYMVGEKLFF	TGTGCCAGCAGTTACATGGTGGGAGAAAAACTGTTTTTT
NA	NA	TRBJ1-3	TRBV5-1	CASSLADALSGNTIYF	TGCGCCAGCAGCTTGGCCGACGCACTCTCTGGAAACACCATATATTTT
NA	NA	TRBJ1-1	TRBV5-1	CASSPAQQNTEAFF	TGCGCCAGCAGCCCCGCGCAGCAGAACACTGAAGCTTTCTTT
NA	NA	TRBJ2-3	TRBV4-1	CASSLTRTDTQYF	TGCGCCAGCAGCCTTACCCGCACAGATACGCAGTATTTT
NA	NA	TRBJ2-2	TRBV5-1	CASSLAGRNTGELFF	TGCGCCAGCAGCCTGGCGGGGAGGAACACCGGGGAGCTGTTTTTT
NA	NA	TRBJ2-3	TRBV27	CASRLEGPYDSSTDTQYF	TGTGCCAGCAGACTTGAGGGGCCTTATGACTCTAGCACAGATACGCAGTATTTT
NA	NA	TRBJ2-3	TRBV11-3	CASSLQGRADTQYF	TGTGCCAGCAGCTTACAGGGTAGGGCAGATACGCAGTATTTT
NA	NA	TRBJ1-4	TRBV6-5	CASSYSSYGTNEKLFF	TGTGCCAGCAGTTACTCTTCTTACGGAACTAATGAAAAACTGTTTTTT
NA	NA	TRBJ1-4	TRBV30	CAWSPGGQLNEKLFF	TGTGCCTGGAGTCCCGGTGGACAGCTTAATGAAAAACTGTTTTTT
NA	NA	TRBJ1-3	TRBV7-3	CASSPPHRRSSGNTIYF	TGTGCCAGCAGCCCCCCCCACCGGAGGAGCTCTGGAAACACCATATATTTT
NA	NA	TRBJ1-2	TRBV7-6	CASSPGRLRGYTF	TGTGCCAGCAGTCCGGGACGTCTTAGGGGCTACACCTTC
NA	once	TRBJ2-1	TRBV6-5	CASRGSLTADNEQFF	TGTGCCAGCAGAGGGTCCCTGACAGCCGACAATGAGCAGTTCTTC
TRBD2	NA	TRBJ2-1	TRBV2	CASRPTSGPYNEQFF	TGTGCCAGCAGACCGACTAGCGGGCCTTACAATGAGCAGTTCTTC
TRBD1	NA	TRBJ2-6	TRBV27	CASSSRQGAAGANVLTF	TGTGCCAGCAGTTCAAGACAGGGAGCGGCTGGGGCCAACGTCCTGACTTTC
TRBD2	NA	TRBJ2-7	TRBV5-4	CASSPLTSSSYEQYF	TGTGCCAGCAGCCCGTTGACTAGCTCCTCTTACGAGCAGTACTTC
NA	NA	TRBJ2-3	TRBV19	CASSIGGEPTTDTQYF	TGTGCCAGTAGTATCGGTGGGGAACCTACCACAGATACGCAGTATTTT
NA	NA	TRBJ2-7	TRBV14	CASSQHSFRGSSYEQYF	TGTGCCAGCAGCCAACATTCCTTTCGGGGGAGCTCCTACGAGCAGTACTTC
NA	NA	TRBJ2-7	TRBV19	CASSAYYRTLALASYEQYF	TGTGCCAGTAGTGCCTATTATCGGACGCTAGCTTTAGCCTCCTACGAGCAGTACTTC
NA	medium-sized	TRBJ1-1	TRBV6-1	CATSSGGMNTEAFF	TGTGCCACCTCCAGCGGGGGTATGAACACTGAAGCTTTCTTT
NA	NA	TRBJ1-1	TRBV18	CASSPPNRDTEAFF	TGTGCCAGCTCACCACCAAACAGAGATACTGAAGCTTTCTTT
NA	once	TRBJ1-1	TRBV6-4	CASSRADEAFF	TGTGCCAGCAGTAGGGCGGATGAAGCTTTCTTT
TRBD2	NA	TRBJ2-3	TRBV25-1	CASSETGGRRDTQYF	TGTGCCAGCAGTGAAACGGGCGGGAGAAGAGATACGCAGTATTTT
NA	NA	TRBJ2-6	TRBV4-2	CASSQEDRAGGANVLTF	TGTGCCAGCAGCCAAGAAGATCGGGCCGGCGGGGCCAACGTCCTGACTTTC
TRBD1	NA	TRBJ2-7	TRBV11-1	CASSLVGQGYYEQYF	TGTGCCAGCAGCTTAGTAGGACAGGGGTACTACGAGCAGTACTTC
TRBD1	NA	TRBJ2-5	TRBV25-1	CASSVRQGGGETQYF	TGTGCCAGCAGTGTCCGACAGGGGGGGGGAGAGACCCAGTACTTC
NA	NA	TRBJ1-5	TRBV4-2	CASSQDGGVNQPQHF	TGTGCCAGCAGCCAAGATGGGGGCGTTAATCAGCCCCAGCATTTT
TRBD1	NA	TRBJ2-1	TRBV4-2	CASSQDPWTGGNEQFF	TGTGCCAGCAGCCAAGATCCTTGGACAGGGGGCAATGAGCAGTTCTTC
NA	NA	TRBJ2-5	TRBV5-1	CASSSTEETQYF	TGCGCCAGCAGCTCTACGGAAGAGACCCAGTACTTC
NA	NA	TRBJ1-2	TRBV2	CASSELGHGTPYGYTF	TGTGCCAGCAGTGAACTAGGGCATGGGACTCCCTATGGCTACACCTTC
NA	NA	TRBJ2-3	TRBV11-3	CASSLDWDTSTDTQYF	TGTGCCAGCAGCTTAGATTGGGACACTAGCACAGATACGCAGTATTTT
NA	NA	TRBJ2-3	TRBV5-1	CASSLGGTDTQYF	TGCGCCAGCAGCTTGGGGGGCACAGATACGCAGTATTTT
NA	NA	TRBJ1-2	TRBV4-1	CASSQEQGFDGYTF	TGCGCCAGCAGCCAAGAACAGGGATTCGATGGCTACACCTTC
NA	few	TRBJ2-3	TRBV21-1	CARSKRTGSVTDTQYF	TGTGCCAGATCAAAGAGGACAGGGTCGGTGACAGATACGCAGTATTTT
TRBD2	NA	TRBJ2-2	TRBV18	CASSPQGLAGATNTGELFF	TGTGCCAGCTCACCACAGGGACTAGCGGGAGCTACGAACACCGGGGAGCTGTTTTTT
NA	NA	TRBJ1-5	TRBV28	CASSPEDQPQHF	TGTGCCAGCAGTCCCGAGGATCAGCCCCAGCATTTT
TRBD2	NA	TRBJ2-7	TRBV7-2	CASSILAGGYEQYF	TGTGCCAGCAGCATCCTAGCGGGAGGGTACGAGCAGTACTTC
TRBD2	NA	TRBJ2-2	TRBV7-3	CASSLTPFGREGQTGELFF	TGTGCCAGCAGCTTAACCCCTTTTGGGCGGGAGGGCCAGACCGGGGAGCTGTTTTTT